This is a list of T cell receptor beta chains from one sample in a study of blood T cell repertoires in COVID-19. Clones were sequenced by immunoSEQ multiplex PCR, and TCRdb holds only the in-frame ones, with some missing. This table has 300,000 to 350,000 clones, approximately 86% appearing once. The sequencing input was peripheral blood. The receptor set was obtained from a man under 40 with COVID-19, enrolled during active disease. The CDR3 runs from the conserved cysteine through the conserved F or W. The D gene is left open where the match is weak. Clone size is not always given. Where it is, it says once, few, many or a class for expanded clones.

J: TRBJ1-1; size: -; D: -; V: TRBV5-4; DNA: TGTGCCAGCAGCTTGGTTGGGGAGGACACTGAAGCTTTCTTT; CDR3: CASSLVGEDTEAFF
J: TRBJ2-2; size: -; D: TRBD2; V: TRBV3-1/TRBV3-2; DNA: TGTGCCAGCAGCCAAGATCCTCTAGCGGGGGGGCACGCCGGGGAGCTGTTTTTT; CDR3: CASSQDPLAGGHAGELFF
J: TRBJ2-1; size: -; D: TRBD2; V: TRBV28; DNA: TGTGCCAGTTACCCCCAGCGGGGGGATAATGAGCAGTTCTTC; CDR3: CASYPQRGDNEQFF
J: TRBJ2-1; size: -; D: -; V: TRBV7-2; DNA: TGTGCCAGCAGCCGATACCAGGGGAATGAGCAGTTCTTC; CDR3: CASSRYQGNEQFF
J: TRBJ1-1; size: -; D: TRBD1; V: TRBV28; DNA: TGTGCCAGCAGTTTAATGCAGGGGGTAATGAACACTGAAGCTTTCTTT; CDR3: CASSLMQGVMNTEAFF
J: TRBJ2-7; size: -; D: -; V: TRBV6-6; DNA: TGTGCCAGCAGTTACCCTTTGGGGAGCTCCTACGAGCAGTACTTC; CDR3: CASSYPLGSSYEQYF
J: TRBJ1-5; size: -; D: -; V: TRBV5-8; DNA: TGTGCCAGCAGCTTGGGGACTGCCTTTAGCAATCAGCCCCAGCATTTT; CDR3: CASSLGTAFSNQPQHF
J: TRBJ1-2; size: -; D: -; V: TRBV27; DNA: TGTGCCAGCAGTTTATTTCAGGGAGGTTATATTGGCTACACCTTC; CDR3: CASSLFQGGYIGYTF
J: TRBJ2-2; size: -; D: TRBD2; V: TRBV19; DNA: TGTGCCAGTAGGAGGCTAGCGGGGGGTACGAACACCGGGGAGCTGTTTTTT; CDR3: CASRRLAGGTNTGELFF
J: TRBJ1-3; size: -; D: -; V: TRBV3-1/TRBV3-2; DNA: TGTGCCAGCAGCCAAATAAACTCTGGAAACACCATATATTTT; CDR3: CASSQINSGNTIYF
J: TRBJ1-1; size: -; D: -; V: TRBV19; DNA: TGTGCCAGTAGATCAATCGGGGGCGGGGGCACTGAAGCTTTCTTT; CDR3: CASRSIGGGGTEAFF
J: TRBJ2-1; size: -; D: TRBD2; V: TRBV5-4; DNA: TGTGCCAGCAGCTTGACAGGACTAGCGGAAAATGAGCAGTTCTTC; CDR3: CASSLTGLAENEQFF
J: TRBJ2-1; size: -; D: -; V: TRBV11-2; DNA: TGTGCCAGCAGCTTCGGGCGGGCTAACTTCGTTTACAATGAGCAGTTCTTC; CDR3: CASSFGRANFVYNEQFF
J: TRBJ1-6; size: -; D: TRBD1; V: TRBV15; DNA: TGTGCCACCAGCAGGCATCTGGGACAGGGAAATTCACCCCTCCACTTT; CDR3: CATSRHLGQGNSPLHF
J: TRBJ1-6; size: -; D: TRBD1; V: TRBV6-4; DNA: TGTGCCAGCAGTGGGACAGGATTTGGAAATTCACCCCTCCACTTT; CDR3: CASSGTGFGNSPLHF
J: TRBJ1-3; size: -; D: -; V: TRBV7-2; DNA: TGTGCCAGCAGCTTAGAGGCAGGGCCTGGAAACACCATATATTTT; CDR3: CASSLEAGPGNTIYF
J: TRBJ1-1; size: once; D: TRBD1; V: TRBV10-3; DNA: TGTGCCATCCAGGGGGCGCAAGACACTGAAGCTTTCTTT; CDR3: CAIQGAQDTEAFF
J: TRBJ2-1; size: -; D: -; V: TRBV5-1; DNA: TGCGCCAGCAGCTTGGGGCTGGCCAATGAGCAGTTCTTC; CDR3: CASSLGLANEQFF